This note documents a single TCR beta chain sequence. This sample was taken from a study of control samples from healthy donors and cancer patients. Profiling relied on immunoSEQ multiplex PCR, and the TCRdb table lists in-frame clones only, not all of them. Of approximately 94,000 clones listed, roughly 84% are singletons. This receptor was obtained from a woman in her 50s in good health. Sequenced input: blood.

This CDR3 is CAIGGLMGEQYV. In DNA, the CDR3 is TGTGCCATTGGGGGCCTTATGGGCGAGCAGTACGTC. The V gene is TRBV10-3, the J gene TRBJ2-7, with D possibly matching TRBD1 (6 bases). Trimming left V 9 bases short and J 6 bases short, with 15 bases between. Germline CDR1 and CDR2: ENHRY and SYGVKD. This CDR3 is built from 12 residues.